The 26 T cell receptor beta chains below were found in one sample sequenced in a study of cytomegalovirus exposure and HLA in healthy donors. The PCR made use of 60 Vbeta and 13 Jbeta primers. Clones were read by immunoSEQ multiplex PCR, and TCRdb kept only the in-frame ones, dropping some. The sample contains about 95,000 clones, about 81% of which appear only once. Sequencing input: PBMCs. The receptors come from a man aged 18 to 30 in good health and CMV-seropositive.

The chain carries TRBV28 and TRBJ1-2; TRBD1 matches at 8 bases. J gave up 4 bases and V 7 bases, and 14 bases lay outside the gene matches. Looked up from germline, CDR1 is MDHEN and CDR2 is SYDVKM. This CDR3 is 16 amino acids long. The CDR3 loop is CASTIPAGQGIYGYTF. For the CDR3, the DNA is TGTGCCAGCACCATCCCCGCTGGACAGGGCATCTATGGCTACACCTTC.

This clone has just one count. The genes are TRBV7-9 and TRBJ2-3, with 9 nucleotides matching TRBD1. The CDR3 has 17 amino acids. V shed 2 bases, J shed 4 bases, and the junction held 10 bases outside the gene matches. Germline assignment: CDR1 SEHNR and CDR2 FQNEAQ (reference sequence). The CDR3 reads CASSLPDRGDFPDTQYF. The CDR3 DNA follows: TGTGCCAGCAGCTTACCTGACAGGGGGGATTTCCCAGATACGCAGTATTTT.

The chain carries TRBV25-1 and TRBJ1-1, with D unclear. Trimming shortened V by 4 bases and J by 8 bases, and 8 bases separated the two germline ends. Germline V gene data show CDR1 as MGHDK and CDR2 as SYGVNS. The CDR3 totals 11 residues. The CDR3: CASSAPGEAFF. In DNA, the CDR3 is TGTGCCAGCAGTGCGCCAGGCGAAGCTTTCTTT.

The V call is TRBV2, the J call TRBJ2-3, with D perhaps matching TRBD2 (6 bases). The CDR3 length is 16 residues. Germline V gene data show CDR1 as SNHLY and CDR2 as FYNNEI. Trimming removed 3 bases at V and 0 bases at J, with 13 bases between. The DNA for the CDR3 is TGTGCCAGCAGTGATTCCGGGGGAGCTAGCACAGATACGCAGTATTTT. Translating it yields CASSDSGGASTDTQYF.

The chain combines TRBV6-5 with TRBJ2-2; D ambiguous. CDR1 MNHEY and CDR2 SVGAGI come from the germline V gene. Between the trimmed V and J ends, which lost 0 bases and 7 bases, there was a span of 6 bases. The CDR3 runs to 13 residues. CDR3 in DNA: TGTGCCAGCAGTTACTCTCCCTTCGGGGAGCTGTTTTTT. Amino acid sequence: CASSYSPFGELFF.

This chain connects TRBV4-1 to TRBJ1-2, with TRBD1 matching 8 bases. Germline CDR1 and CDR2: MGHRA and YSYEKL. The ends lost 8 bases at V and 4 bases at J; junction bases unmatched: 15. There are 16 residues in the CDR3. The CDR3 DNA is TGCGCCAGCCACCGAGGGGACAGGACCCCAAGCTATGGCTACACCTTC. This translates into CASHRGDRTPSYGYTF.

The chain employs TRBV27 and TRBJ2-3, with 9 bases that match TRBD2. The CDR3 contains 16 residues. CDR1 is MNHEY, CDR2 SMNVEV, per germline (reference sequence). Germline trimming cut 7 bases from V and 3 bases from J; bases unmatched to any gene: 11. CDR3 residues: CASTLYWTSETDTQYF. CDR3 in DNA: TGTGCCAGCACCCTATACTGGACTAGCGAGACAGATACGCAGTATTTT.

This rearrangement joins TRBV28 to TRBJ1-1; D gene ambiguous. Germline V CDR1 and CDR2: MDHEN, SYDVKM. The germline V and J ends were trimmed by 4 bases and 0 bases, with 15 bases remaining between them. The CDR3 runs 16 residues. CDR3 sequence reads: CASSSPREGLNTEAFF. For the CDR3, the DNA is TGTGCCAGCAGTTCACCCCGGGAGGGCTTGAACACTGAAGCTTTCTTT.

This sequence joins TRBV7-6 and TRBJ2-7, with D possibly matching TRBD2 (5 bases). Trimming took 0 bases from V and 3 from J, leaving 9 bases between them. The CDR3 runs to 14 residues. In germline, CDR1 is SGHVS, CDR2 FNYEAQ. CDR3: CASSLARVSYEQYF. The CDR3 nucleotides are TGTGCCAGCAGCTTAGCGCGGGTCAGCTACGAGCAGTACTTC.

The V and J genes are TRBV2 and TRBJ2-2; TRBD2 is a possible D gene (6 bases). V was shortened by 5 bases and J by 1 base, with 8 bases between the two germline ends. The germline CDR1 and CDR2 sequences are SNHLY and FYNNEI. The CDR3 length is 14 residues. The CDR3 protein is CASSSGRNTGELFF. CDR3 DNA: TGTGCCAGCAGTTCCGGGAGGAACACCGGGGAGCTGTTTTTT.

The chain employs TRBV28 and TRBJ2-7, with 7 nucleotides matching TRBD1. The germline CDR1 and CDR2 sequences are MDHEN and SYDVKM. The length of the CDR3 is 13 residues. The V gene end was trimmed by 4 bases and the J gene end by 3 bases; junction bases not matched to a gene: 3. CDR3 nucleotide sequence: TGTGCCAGCAGTTGGGACAGCCTCTACGAGCAGTACTTC. Its translation is CASSWDSLYEQYF.

The CDR3 loop reads CASRRQGFFGGYTF. The CDR3 DNA reads TGTGCCAGCAGAAGACAGGGATTTTTCGGTGGCTACACCTTC. The rearrangement links TRBV6-4 to TRBJ1-2, with 7 bases identical to TRBD1. V was pared by 6 bases and J by 7 bases, with 11 bases of the junction left unmatched. Germline assignment: CDR1 MRHNA and CDR2 SNTAGT. The CDR3 is 14 amino acids.

CDR3 DNA sequence: TGTGCCAGCAGCTTGTATTTCACAGGTAAATCCTACGAGCAGTACTTC. This encodes CASSLYFTGKSYEQYF. The J gene is TRBJ2-7, the V gene TRBV5-4, with D possibly being TRBD1 (5 bases). The germline gives CDR1 SGHNT, CDR2 YYREEE (reference sequence). The V end lost 1 base, the J end lost 1 base, and 15 bases lay between the germline ends. The CDR3 totals 16 residues.

This clone was found a few times. The CDR3 here is CASSHGEADTQYF. CDR3 DNA: TGCGCCAGCAGCCACGGGGAGGCAGATACGCAGTATTTT. The J gene is TRBJ2-3, the V gene TRBV10-1, with D possibly being TRBD2 (6 bases). This CDR3 contains 13 residues. The ends were cut back, 6 bases at V and 4 bases at J, with 11 bases in the middle. Germline values: CDR1 WNHNN, CDR2 SYGVQD (reference sequence).

In DNA form, the CDR3 reads TGTGCCACTTACAGGGGGCAGAACACTGAAGCTTTCTTT. Translation: CATYRGQNTEAFF. The chain couples TRBV19 to TRBJ1-1, with TRBD1 identical over 9 bases. Germline CDR1 reads LNHDA; CDR2 reads SQIVND (reference sequence). There are 13 residues in the CDR3. Losses at the gene ends were 10 bases for V and 1 base for J; bases not matched to a gene: 4.

This sequence joins TRBV9 and TRBJ2-7, with TRBD1 identical over 9 bases. V was clipped by 4 bases and J by 0 bases; unmatched bases: 5. Germline values: CDR1 SGDLS, CDR2 YYNGEE. The CDR3 covers 15 residues. CDR3 amino acids: CASSPTGGSSYEQYF. Written as DNA, the CDR3 is TGTGCCAGCAGCCCTACAGGGGGCAGCTCCTACGAGCAGTACTTC.

The chain links TRBV27 to TRBJ2-3; TRBD1 matches 12 bases. Unmatched junction bases numbered 7, after V lost 6 bases and J lost 0 bases. Germline-derived CDR1 and CDR2 are MNHEY and SMNVEV (reference sequence). The CDR3 spans 17 residues. Here the CDR3 DNA reads TGTGCCAGCAGGACCGGGACAGGGGGCTCCAGCACAGATACGCAGTATTTT. It translates to CASRTGTGGSSTDTQYF.

Worth noting for this clone: Other DNA sequences within the sample encode an identical CDR3. The chain uses TRBV19 and TRBJ1-5, with D possibly matching TRBD1 (6 bases). Per germline, CDR1 LNHDA and CDR2 SQIVND (reference sequence). V dropped 3 bases and J dropped 3 bases, with 9 bases sitting between them. The CDR3 sequence is 14 residues long. Here the CDR3 reads CASSIAGVNQPQHF. CDR3 coding DNA: TGTGCCAGTAGTATCGCAGGGGTCAATCAGCCCCAGCATTTT.

This clone was observed once. The chain has TRBV13 and TRBJ1-5; 8 nucleotides align to TRBD1. This CDR3 is built from 13 residues. V lost 6 bases, J lost 6 bases, and 4 bases stayed unmatched. Germline CDR1 and CDR2: PRHDT and FYEKMQ (reference sequence). The CDR3 loop reads CASRDRGGQPQHF. DNA for the CDR3: TGTGCCAGCAGAGACAGGGGAGGTCAGCCCCAGCATTTT. The variable domain in full, completed from reference TRBV13 and TRBJ1-5, reads AAGVIQSPRHLIKEKRETATLKCYPIPRHDTVYWYQQGPGQDPQFLISFYEKMQSDKGSIPDRFSAQQFSDYHSELNMSSLELGDSALYFCASRDRGGQPQHFGDGTRLSIL.

The V call is TRBV9, the J call TRBJ1-1, with D perhaps matching TRBD1 (5 bases). This CDR3 has 14 amino acids. Germline V gene sequence: CDR1 SGDLS, CDR2 YYNGEE. V gave up 4 bases and J gave up 4 bases, with 14 bases separating them. This CDR3 reads CASSSSGDSTEAFF. The CDR3, as DNA: TGTGCCAGCAGCTCGTCGGGGGATAGCACTGAAGCTTTCTTT.

The chain combines TRBV28 with TRBJ2-7, with D possibly matching TRBD1 (5 bases). The CDR3 consists of 13 residues. Germline V gene sequence: CDR1 MDHEN, CDR2 SYDVKM. Trimming took off 1 base at V and 6 bases at J, with 10 bases between the two ends. The CDR3 loop reads CASSLSVGAEQYF. The CDR3 coding sequence is TGTGCCAGCAGTTTATCGGTAGGGGCCGAGCAGTACTTC. The full variable domain, its missing parts supplied by reference TRBV28 and TRBJ2-7, is DVKVTQSSRYLVKRTGEKVFLECVQDMDHENMFWYRQDPGLGLRLIYFSYDVKMKEKGDIPEGYSVSREKKERFSLILESASTNQTSMYLCASSLSVGAEQYFGPGTRLTVT.

This rearrangement joins TRBV19 to TRBJ2-7; TRBD1 might be the D (5 bases). Trimming removed 3 bases at V and 0 bases at J, with 9 bases between. The germline gives CDR1 LNHDA, CDR2 SQIVND (reference sequence). The CDR3 spans 14 residues. CDR3 residues: CASSIYRSSYEQYF. CDR3 DNA sequence: TGTGCCAGTAGTATCTACAGGAGCTCCTACGAGCAGTACTTC.

The table lists this clone with a few counts. This chain connects TRBV30 to TRBJ1-2; D might be TRBD1 (6 bases). Trimming left V 4 bases short and J 4 bases short, with 13 bases between. Germline V gives CDR1 GTSNPN, CDR2 SVGIG (reference sequence). The CDR3 runs 13 residues. This CDR3 reads CAWKVGASYGYTF. CDR3 bases: TGTGCCTGGAAGGTGGGGGCAAGCTATGGCTACACCTTC.

This clone was seen only a few times. V is TRBV5-1 and J is TRBJ2-7; D call uncertain. The CDR3 consists of 14 residues. CDR1 is SGHRS and CDR2 is YFSETQ in the germline V gene. V was shortened by 1 base and J by 0 bases, with 8 bases between the two germline ends. CDR3 nucleotides: TGCGCCAGCAGCTTGTTTGACAACTCCTACGAGCAGTACTTC. It encodes CASSLFDNSYEQYF.

V usage is TRBV28 and J usage is TRBJ1-1, with D perhaps matching TRBD1 (5 bases). Per the germline V gene, CDR1 is MDHEN and CDR2 is SYDVKM. The CDR3 runs to 13 residues. Trimming left V 4 bases short and J 6 bases short, with 12 bases between. CDR3 DNA sequence: TGTGCCAGCAGTTCGCGGGACGGACCTGAAGCTTTCTTT. Translation: CASSSRDGPEAFF.

The chain has TRBV28 and TRBJ1-6, with D unresolved. Germline CDR1 and CDR2: MDHEN and SYDVKM. CDR3 length: 16 residues. V lost 0 bases, J lost 10 bases, and 16 bases lay in between. CDR3 bases: TGTGCCAGCAGTTTATGGCGTTTGAGGGAAGAATCACCCCTCCACTTT. Protein product: CASSLWRLREESPLHF. Full variable domain (outside the CDR3, taken from reference TRBV28 and TRBJ1-6): DVKVTQSSRYLVKRTGEKVFLECVQDMDHENMFWYRQDPGLGLRLIYFSYDVKMKEKGDIPEGYSVSREKKERFSLILESASTNQTSMYLCASSLWRLREESPLHFGNGTRLTVT.